This T cell receptor (beta chain) was captured in a study of a mutant IDH1 vaccine in newly diagnosed glioma. Documented time point: week 47, end of study. Doses comprised 300 ug of mutant IDH1 20-mer peptide each, plus topical imiquimod. The CDR3 is made up of 14 amino acids. A remark on this clone: Its specificity is unknown.

Profiling relied on immunoSEQ multiplex PCR, and the TCRdb table lists in-frame clones only, not all of them. Found here are fewer than 35,000 clones, around 81% of them singletons; the top ten hold 25% to 35%. This specimen was PBMCs, taken from a glioma patient whose treatment included an IDH1 peptide vaccine. The chain joins TRBV21-1 to TRBJ2-2. TRBV21-1 is a recognized pseudogene. The clonotype was recovered from a man younger than 45 with glioma. The CDR3 DNA reads TGTGCCAGCCCCAGACAGGGAGGGGCCGGGGAGCTGTTTTTT. It specifies CASPRQGGAGELFF.